There are many counts of the clone carrying this T cell receptor beta chain. Its antigen is not identified. This sample is part of a study of early T cells in non-severe SARS-CoV-2 infection. Looking at the study overall: Bulk RNA isolated from unsorted whole blood underwent sequencing; chains were not paired. Regarding the study as a whole: Using VDJdb, the matching emphasized anti-spike CD8 responses while missing private and CD4 specificities.

Trimming left V 8 bases short and J 4 bases short, with 17 bases between. Germline loops: CDR1 MDHEN, CDR2 SYDVKM. The length of the CDR3 is 14 residues. Molecules of cDNA were individually given unique molecular identifiers that were attached to them. TCRdb re-analysed the 5' RACE reads in MiXCR, keeping a single row per CDR3 protein. Here the sample spans roughly 80,000 distinct CDR3 sequences, more than 9% being singletons. The rearrangement joins TRBV28 to TRBJ1-1; tentative D call: TRBD1 (6 bases). The source material was whole blood. The receptor's source is an adult who was a healthcare worker with PCR-confirmed SARS-CoV-2 infection or an uninfected control (not recorded which). CDR3 DNA sequence: TGTGCCAGCTATAATCAAGGGGGGAGCACTGAAGCTTTCTTT. This sequence encodes CASYNQGGSTEAFF. The full variable domain, rest sourced from reference TRBV28 and TRBJ1-1, is DVKVTQSSRYLVKRTGEKVFLECVQDMDHENMFWYRQDPGLGLRLIYFSYDVKMKEKGDIPEGYSVSREKKERFSLILESASTNQTSMYLCASYNQGGSTEAFFGQGTRLTVV.